This T cell receptor (beta chain) was obtained from a study of cytomegalovirus exposure and HLA in healthy donors. Use of 60 Vbeta and 13 Jbeta primers characterized the PCR. Only in-frame clones appear in the TCRdb table, and some are missing; sequencing was by immunoSEQ multiplex PCR. Here the sample spans some 200,000 clones, 75% to 80% being singletons. Points on this clone: The target antigen is unknown.

Study-wide points: Analysis was carried out at a later point, and it linked a missense DCLRE1C variant to TCR beta V- and J-gene trimming.

Germline CDR1 reads SNHLY; CDR2 reads FYNNEI. The CDR3 runs 15 residues. Unmatched junction bases numbered 10, after V lost 5 bases and J lost 3 bases. What was sequenced was PBMCs. The source of this sequence is a female donor in good health and CMV-seronegative. This chain connects TRBV2 to TRBJ2-7, with 7 bases lining up with TRBD1. As DNA, the CDR3 is TGTGCCAGCAGTTTAACCGGGACAGCGGACTACGAGCAGTACTTC. Its protein product is CASSLTGTADYEQYF.